This T cell receptor (beta chain) comes out of a study of vaccination and CD4 T cells after COVID-19. Study-level background: Each participant underwent a two-dose regimen of either the BNT162b2 or the mRNA-1273 vaccine. Blood was drawn a median 72 days post second dose, range 14 to 241. Study-wide results and caveats: Reactive clonotype counts went from median roughly 19 after infection to roughly 38 after vaccination, nonsignificantly.

This clonotype was seen only a few times. Its antigen is currently unknown. Each CDR3 protein is one row after TCRdb ran MiXCR on the PCR reads. This table holds tens of thousands of distinct CDR3 sequences, 45% to 65% found once. Looked up from germline, CDR1 is SGHTA and CDR2 is FQGTGA. This CDR3 contains 14 residues. V lost 5 bases, J lost 5 bases, and 7 bases stayed unmatched. The sequence was obtained from a human donor who had recovered from COVID-19. The chain is built from TRBV7-3 and TRBJ2-5; 8 bases match TRBD1. Source: CD4+ T cells from blood, taken before SARS-CoV-2 vaccination. The CDR3 nucleotides read TGTGCCAGCAGCGCAGACAGGGGCGGTGAGACCCAGTACTTC. Translated, it gives CASSADRGGETQYF.